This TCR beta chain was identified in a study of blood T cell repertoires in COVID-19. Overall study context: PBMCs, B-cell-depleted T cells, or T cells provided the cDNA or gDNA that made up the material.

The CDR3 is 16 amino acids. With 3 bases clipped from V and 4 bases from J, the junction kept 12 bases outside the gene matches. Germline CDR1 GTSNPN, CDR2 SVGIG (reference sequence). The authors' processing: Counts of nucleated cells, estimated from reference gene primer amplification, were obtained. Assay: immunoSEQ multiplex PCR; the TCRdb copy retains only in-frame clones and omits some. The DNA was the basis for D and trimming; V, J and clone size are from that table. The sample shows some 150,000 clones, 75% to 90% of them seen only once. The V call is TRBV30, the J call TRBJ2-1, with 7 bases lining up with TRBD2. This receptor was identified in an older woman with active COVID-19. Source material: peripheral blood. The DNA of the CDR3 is TGTGCCTGGAGAGGAGGGGCTAGCGGCTTATACAATGAGCAGTTCTTC. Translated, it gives CAWRGGASGLYNEQFF.